This record looks at one T cell receptor beta chain sequence and its context. What it binds is not known. This CDR3 comprises 15 residues. Germline loops: CDR1 SEHNR, CDR2 FQNEAQ (reference sequence). V trimming: 4 bases; J trimming: 8 bases; junction bases outside the gene matches: 7. This specimen comes from a study of cytomegalovirus exposure and HLA in healthy donors. About the research overall: Most genotyped donors, 81% of 398, had Caucasian-associated genetic ancestry. Broader study findings: A later analysis associated around 17,000 TCR beta sequences with HLA alleles at a 0.05 false discovery rate. Rare TCR sequences predominated, though certain public TCRs were found in many donors.

PCR involved 60 Vbeta and 13 Jbeta primers. Clones were read by immunoSEQ multiplex PCR, and TCRdb kept only the in-frame ones, dropping some. This sample has roughly 180,000 clones, with 78% found just once. The sample was PBMCs. The rearrangement uses TRBV7-9 and TRBJ2-3; 12 nucleotides agree with TRBD2. The source of this sequence is a female donor in good health and CMV-seronegative. The CDR3 coding sequence is TGTGCCAGCAGCTCGCGACTAGCGGGAGTAGGTACGCAGTATTTT. Protein product: CASSSRLAGVGTQYF.